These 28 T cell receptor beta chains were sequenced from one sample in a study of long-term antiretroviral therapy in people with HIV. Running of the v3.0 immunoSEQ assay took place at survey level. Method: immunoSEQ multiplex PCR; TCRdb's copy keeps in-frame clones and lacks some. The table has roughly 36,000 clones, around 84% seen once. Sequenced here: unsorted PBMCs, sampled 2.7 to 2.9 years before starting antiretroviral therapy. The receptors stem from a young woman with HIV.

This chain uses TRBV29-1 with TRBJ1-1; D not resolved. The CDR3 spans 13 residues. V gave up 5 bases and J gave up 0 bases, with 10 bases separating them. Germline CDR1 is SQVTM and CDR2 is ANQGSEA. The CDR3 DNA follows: TGCAGCGTTATGATGTATATGAACACTGAAGCTTTCTTT. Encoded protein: CSVMMYMNTEAFF.

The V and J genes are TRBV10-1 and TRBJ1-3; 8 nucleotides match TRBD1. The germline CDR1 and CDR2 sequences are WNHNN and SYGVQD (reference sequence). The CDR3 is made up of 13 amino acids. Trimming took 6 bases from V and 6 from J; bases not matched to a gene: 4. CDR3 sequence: CASSGQGQNTIYF. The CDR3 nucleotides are TGCGCCAGCAGCGGACAGGGTCAAAACACCATATATTTT.

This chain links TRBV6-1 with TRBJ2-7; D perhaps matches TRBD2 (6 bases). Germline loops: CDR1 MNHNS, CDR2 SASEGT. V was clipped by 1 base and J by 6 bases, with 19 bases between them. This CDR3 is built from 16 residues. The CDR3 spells CASSEDWGSGRGEQYV. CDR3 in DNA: TGTGCCAGCAGTGAAGATTGGGGGTCCGGGCGGGGCGAGCAGTACGTC.

CDR3 nucleotides: TGTGCCAGCCACGACAGTAACTATGGCTACACCTTC. It is translated as CASHDSNYGYTF. The V and J genes are TRBV2 and TRBJ1-2; possibly TRBD1 for D (5 bases). Trimming shortened V by 8 bases and J by 1 base, and 8 bases separated the two germline ends. Germline values: CDR1 SNHLY, CDR2 FYNNEI. CDR3 size: 12 residues.

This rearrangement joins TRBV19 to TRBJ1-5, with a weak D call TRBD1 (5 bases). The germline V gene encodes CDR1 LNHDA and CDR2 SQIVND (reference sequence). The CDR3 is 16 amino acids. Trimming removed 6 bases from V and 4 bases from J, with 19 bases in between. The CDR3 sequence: CASSQEPQGPNQPQHF. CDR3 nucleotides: TGTGCCAGTAGCCAAGAACCGCAGGGACCGAATCAGCCCCAGCATTTT. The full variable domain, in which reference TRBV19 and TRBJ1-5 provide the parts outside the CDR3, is DGGITQSPKYLFRKEGQNVTLSCEQNLNHDAMYWYRQDPGQGLRLIYYSQIVNDFQKGDIAEGYSVSREKKESFPLTVTSAQKNPTAFYLCASSQEPQGPNQPQHFGDGTRLSIL.

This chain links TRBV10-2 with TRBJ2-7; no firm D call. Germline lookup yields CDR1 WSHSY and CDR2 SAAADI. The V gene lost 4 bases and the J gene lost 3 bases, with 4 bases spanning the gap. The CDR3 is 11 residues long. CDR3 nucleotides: TGCGCCAGCAGTGCCAGCTACGAGCAGTACGTC. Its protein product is CASSASYEQYV.

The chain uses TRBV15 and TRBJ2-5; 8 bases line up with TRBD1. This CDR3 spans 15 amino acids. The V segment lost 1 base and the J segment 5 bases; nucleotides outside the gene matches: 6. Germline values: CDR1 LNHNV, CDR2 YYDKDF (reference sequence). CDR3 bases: TGTGCCACCAGCAGAGGGGACAGGATGAGGGAGACCCAGTACTTC. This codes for CATSRGDRMRETQYF.

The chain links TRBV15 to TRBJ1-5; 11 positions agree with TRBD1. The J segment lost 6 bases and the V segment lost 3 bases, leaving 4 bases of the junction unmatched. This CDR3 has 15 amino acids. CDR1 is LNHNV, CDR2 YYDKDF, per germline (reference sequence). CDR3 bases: TGTGCCACCAGCAGGGACAGGGGGCTTCGTCAGCCCCAGCATTTT. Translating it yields CATSRDRGLRQPQHF.

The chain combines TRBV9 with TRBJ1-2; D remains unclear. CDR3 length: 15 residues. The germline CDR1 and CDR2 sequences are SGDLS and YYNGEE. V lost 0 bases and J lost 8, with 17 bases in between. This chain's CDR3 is CASSVEAAGPGGYTF. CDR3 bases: TGTGCCAGCAGCGTAGAGGCTGCAGGTCCGGGGGGCTACACCTTC.

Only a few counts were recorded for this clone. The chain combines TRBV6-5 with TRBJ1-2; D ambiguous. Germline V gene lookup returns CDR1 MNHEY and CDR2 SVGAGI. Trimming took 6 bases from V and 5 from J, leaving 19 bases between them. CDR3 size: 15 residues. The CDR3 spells CASSPQLGLVYGYTF. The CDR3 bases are TGTGCCAGCAGCCCCCAATTAGGACTGGTATATGGCTACACCTTC.

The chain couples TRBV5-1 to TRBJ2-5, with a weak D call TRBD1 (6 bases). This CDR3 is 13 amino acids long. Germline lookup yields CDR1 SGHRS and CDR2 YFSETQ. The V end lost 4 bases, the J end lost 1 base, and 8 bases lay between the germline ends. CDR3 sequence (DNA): TGCGCCAGCAGCCCGGACAGCCAAGAGACCCAGTACTTC. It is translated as CASSPDSQETQYF.

The CDR3 sequence: CAWSGRPDQPQHF. The CDR3 DNA follows: TGTGCCTGGAGTGGAAGGCCCGATCAGCCCCAGCATTTT. The chain recombines TRBV30 with TRBJ1-5; D gene uncertain. This CDR3 contains 13 residues. Germline V gene lookup returns CDR1 GTSNPN and CDR2 SVGIG (reference sequence). Between the trimmed V and J ends, which lost 1 base and 5 bases, there was a span of 9 bases.

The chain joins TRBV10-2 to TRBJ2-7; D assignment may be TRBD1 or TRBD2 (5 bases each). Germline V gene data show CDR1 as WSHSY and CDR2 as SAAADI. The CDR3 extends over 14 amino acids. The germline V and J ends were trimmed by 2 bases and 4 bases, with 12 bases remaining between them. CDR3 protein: CASSEPGWGYEQYV. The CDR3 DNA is TGCGCCAGCAGTGAGCCGGGTTGGGGGTACGAGCAGTACGTC.

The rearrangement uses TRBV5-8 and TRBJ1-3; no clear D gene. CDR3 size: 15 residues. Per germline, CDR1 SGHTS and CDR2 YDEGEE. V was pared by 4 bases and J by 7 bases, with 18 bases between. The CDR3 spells CASSLRTVRRNTIYF. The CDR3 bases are TGTGCCAGCAGCCTACGGACGGTTCGAAGGAACACCATATATTTT. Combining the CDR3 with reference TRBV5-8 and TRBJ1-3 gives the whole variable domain EAGVTQSPTHLIKTRGQQATLRCSPISGHTSVYWYQQALGLGLQFLLWYDEGEERNRGNFPPRFSGRQFPNYSSELNVNALELEDSALYLCASSLRTVRRNTIYFGEGSWLTVV.

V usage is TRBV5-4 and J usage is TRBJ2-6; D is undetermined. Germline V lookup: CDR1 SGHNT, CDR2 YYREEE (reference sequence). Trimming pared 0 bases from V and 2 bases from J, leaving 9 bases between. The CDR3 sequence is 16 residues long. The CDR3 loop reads CASSLAAEAGANVLTF. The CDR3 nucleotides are TGTGCCAGCAGCTTGGCTGCCGAGGCTGGGGCCAACGTCCTGACTTTC.

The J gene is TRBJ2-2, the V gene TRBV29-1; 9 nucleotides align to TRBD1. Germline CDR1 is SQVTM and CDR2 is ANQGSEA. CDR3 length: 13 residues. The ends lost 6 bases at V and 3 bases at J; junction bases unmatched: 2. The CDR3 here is CSVRTGDTGELFF. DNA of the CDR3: TGCAGCGTCAGGACAGGGGACACCGGGGAGCTGTTTTTT.

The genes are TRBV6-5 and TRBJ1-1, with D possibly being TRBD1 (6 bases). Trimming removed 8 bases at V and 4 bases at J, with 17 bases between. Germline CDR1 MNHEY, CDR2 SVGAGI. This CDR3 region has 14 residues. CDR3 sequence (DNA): TGTGCCAGCTCCCCGACAGGCGCGATCACTGAAGCTTTCTTT. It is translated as CASSPTGAITEAFF.

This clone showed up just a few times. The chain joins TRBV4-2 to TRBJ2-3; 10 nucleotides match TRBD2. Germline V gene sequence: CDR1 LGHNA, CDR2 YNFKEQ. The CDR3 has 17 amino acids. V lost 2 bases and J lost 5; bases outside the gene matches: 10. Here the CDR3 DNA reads TGTGCCAGCAGCCAATATAAAGCGGGGGGGCCGAAAGATACGCAGTATTTT. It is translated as CASSQYKAGGPKDTQYF.

Here the CDR3 reads CASSQDGYYGYTF. The CDR3, as DNA: TGCGCCAGCAGCCAAGACGGATACTATGGCTACACCTTC. The V call is TRBV4-1, the J call TRBJ1-2; D is unclear. Trimming shortened V by 0 bases and J by 3 bases, and 5 bases separated the two germline ends. The CDR3 loop spans 13 amino acids. Germline-derived CDR1 and CDR2 are MGHRA and YSYEKL.

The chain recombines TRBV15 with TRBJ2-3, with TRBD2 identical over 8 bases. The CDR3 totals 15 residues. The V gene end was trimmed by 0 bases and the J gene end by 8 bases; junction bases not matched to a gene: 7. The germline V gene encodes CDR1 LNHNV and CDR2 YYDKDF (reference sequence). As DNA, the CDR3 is TGTGCCACCAGCAGAGATATGACGGGGGGGCGTACGCAGTATTTT. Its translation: CATSRDMTGGRTQYF.

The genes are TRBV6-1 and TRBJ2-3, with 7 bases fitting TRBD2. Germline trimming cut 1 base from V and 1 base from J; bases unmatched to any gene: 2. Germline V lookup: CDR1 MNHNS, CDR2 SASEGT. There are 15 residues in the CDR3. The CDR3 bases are TGTGCCAGCAGTGAAGGTCTAGCGGGCACAGATACGCAGTATTTT. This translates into CASSEGLAGTDTQYF.

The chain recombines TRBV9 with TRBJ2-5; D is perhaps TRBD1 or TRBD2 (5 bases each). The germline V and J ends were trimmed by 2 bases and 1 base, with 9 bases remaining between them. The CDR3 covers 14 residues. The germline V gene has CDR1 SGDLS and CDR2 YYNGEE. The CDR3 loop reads CASSVGGGQETQYF. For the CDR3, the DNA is TGTGCCAGCAGCGTTGGTGGGGGCCAAGAGACCCAGTACTTC. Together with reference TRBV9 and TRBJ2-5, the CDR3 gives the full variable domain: DSGVTQTPKHLITATGQRVTLRCSPRSGDLSVYWYQQSLDQGLQFLIQYYNGEERAKGNILERFSAQQFPDLHSELNLSSLELGDSALYFCASSVGGGQETQYFGPGTRLLVL.

CDR3 residues: CASSLGRAGGLYEQYF. CDR3 in DNA: TGTGCCAGCAGCTTGGGTCGGGCAGGGGGTCTCTACGAGCAGTACTTC. The J gene is TRBJ2-7, the V gene TRBV5-5; TRBD1 matches at 7 bases. This CDR3 is 16 amino acids long. The junction had 9 bases not matched to a gene; V was cut back by 0 bases and J by 3 bases. Germline values: CDR1 SGHKS, CDR2 YYEKEE (reference sequence).

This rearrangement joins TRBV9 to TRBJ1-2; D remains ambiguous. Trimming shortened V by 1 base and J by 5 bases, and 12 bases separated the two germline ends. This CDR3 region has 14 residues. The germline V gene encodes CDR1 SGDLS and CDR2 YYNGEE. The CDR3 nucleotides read TGTGCCAGCAGCGTATCCGGCGACTTTTATGGCTACACCTTC. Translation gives CASSVSGDFYGYTF. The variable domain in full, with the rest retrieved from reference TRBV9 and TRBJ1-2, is DSGVTQTPKHLITATGQRVTLRCSPRSGDLSVYWYQQSLDQGLQFLIQYYNGEERAKGNILERFSAQQFPDLHSELNLSSLELGDSALYFCASSVSGDFYGYTFGSGTRLTVV.

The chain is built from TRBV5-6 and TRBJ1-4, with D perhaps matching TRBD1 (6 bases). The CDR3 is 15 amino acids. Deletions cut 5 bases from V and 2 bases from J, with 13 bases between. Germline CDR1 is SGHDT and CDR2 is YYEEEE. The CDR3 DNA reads TGTGCCAGCAGGCTTACAGGGTCGACTAATGAAAAACTGTTTTTT. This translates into CASRLTGSTNEKLFF.

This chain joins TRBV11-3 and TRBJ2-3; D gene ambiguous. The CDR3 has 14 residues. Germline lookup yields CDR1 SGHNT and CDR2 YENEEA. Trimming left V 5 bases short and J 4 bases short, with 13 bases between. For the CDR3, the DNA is TGTGCCAGCAGCCGGGCCTTCCTGGCAGATACGCAGTATTTT. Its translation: CASSRAFLADTQYF.

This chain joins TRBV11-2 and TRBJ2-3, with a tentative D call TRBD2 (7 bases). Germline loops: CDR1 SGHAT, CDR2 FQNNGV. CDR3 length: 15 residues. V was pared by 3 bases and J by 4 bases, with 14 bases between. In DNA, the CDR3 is TGTGCCAGCAGCTTCATAACCGGGGGGCCAGATACGCAGTATTTT. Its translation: CASSFITGGPDTQYF.

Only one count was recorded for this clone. The CDR3 DNA reads TGCGCCAGCAGCTGGACAGGTGCTAACACTGAAGCTTTCTTT. The encoded protein is CASSWTGANTEAFF. The V and J genes are TRBV5-1 and TRBJ1-1; 7 bases fit TRBD1. The trim removed 3 bases at V and 2 bases at J, leaving 4 bases unmatched. Germline V gene data show CDR1 as SGHRS and CDR2 as YFSETQ. This CDR3 region has 14 residues.